A single sample is the source of the 19 T cell receptor beta chains below, sequenced in a study of shared clonotypes between healthy human individuals. Profiling relied on immunoSEQ multiplex PCR, and the TCRdb table lists in-frame clones only, not all of them. The table includes some 2.1 million clones, about 93% detected once. Naive CD8 cells lacked CD45RO and underwent positive selection for CCR7, leaving out terminally differentiated effector memory CD45RA+ cells. The sample comprised naive CD8+ T cells from PBMCs. Source of these receptors: a man aged 18-30 years in good health. Some clones in this sample may be carry-over from other donors' samples.

The genes are TRBV27 and TRBJ1-2, with a tentative D call TRBD1 (5 bases). Looked up from germline, CDR1 is MNHEY and CDR2 is SMNVEV (reference sequence). The CDR3 has 15 residues. V was trimmed by 6 bases and J by 4 bases, leaving 18 bases between them. The CDR3 coding sequence is TGTGCCAGCAGCCCGCGAGGGGCAAACTCCTATGGCTACACCTTC. Translated: CASSPRGANSYGYTF.

The V call is TRBV7-2, the J call TRBJ1-1; 7 bases align to TRBD1. Trimming removed 3 bases from V and 0 bases from J; junction bases left unmatched: 4. The germline V gene encodes CDR1 SGHTA and CDR2 FQGNSA. The CDR3 covers 15 residues. The CDR3 region is CASSFRQGMNTEAFF. For the CDR3, the DNA is TGTGCCAGCAGCTTCCGACAGGGCATGAACACTGAAGCTTTCTTT.

This chain connects TRBV5-4 to TRBJ2-5; no reliable D call. The CDR3 totals 14 residues. Germline loops: CDR1 SGHNT, CDR2 YYREEE (reference sequence). V dropped 2 bases and J dropped 5 bases, with 13 bases sitting between them. The CDR3 loop reads CASSFSDFLETQYF. Written as DNA, the CDR3 is TGTGCCAGCAGCTTCTCGGATTTCTTGGAGACCCAGTACTTC.

J is TRBJ2-7 and V is TRBV6-5, with D possibly matching TRBD2 (7 bases). The CDR3 runs 15 residues. V shed 1 base and J shed 5 bases, with 15 bases lying between them. CDR1 and CDR2 (germline): MNHEY, SVGAGI. CDR3 bases: TGTGCCAGCAGTTACTGGGAGGGGGGGGTAAACGAGCAGTACTTC. This gives the protein CASSYWEGGVNEQYF.

This clone appeared once. The rearrangement uses TRBV7-3 and TRBJ2-1; TRBD2 matches at 11 bases. The CDR3 has 17 residues. From germline, CDR1 is SGHTA and CDR2 FQGTGA. V gave up 5 bases and J gave up 0 bases; unmatched junction bases: 6. The CDR3 DNA follows: TGTGCCAGCAGCCATTCGACTAGCGGGACCTCCTACAATGAGCAGTTCTTC. This sequence encodes CASSHSTSGTSYNEQFF.

The V gene is TRBV28, the J gene TRBJ2-7; no clear D. This CDR3 has 16 amino acids. Per the germline V gene, CDR1 is MDHEN and CDR2 is SYDVKM. V lost 6 bases and J lost 4, with 22 bases in between. CDR3: CASSSSGNRTEYEQYF. The CDR3 bases are TGTGCCAGCAGCTCCTCAGGTAACCGAACCGAATACGAGCAGTACTTC.

V usage is TRBV14 and J usage is TRBJ2-3; 8 bases align to TRBD1. V was clipped by 5 bases and J by 4 bases; unmatched bases: 11. The CDR3 spans 16 residues. Germline V lookup: CDR1 SGHDN, CDR2 FVKESK. The CDR3 reads CASSGRQGRKADTQYF. The CDR3 DNA is TGTGCCAGCAGCGGCAGACAGGGGAGGAAGGCAGATACGCAGTATTTT.

V gene TRBV28 combines with J gene TRBJ2-7; TRBD1 is a possible D gene (5 bases). The CDR3 loop spans 15 amino acids. Germline-derived CDR1 and CDR2 are MDHEN and SYDVKM. V lost 6 bases, J lost 0 bases, and 15 bases lay in between. The CDR3 sequence: CASRPTAISSYEQYF. In DNA, the CDR3 is TGTGCCAGCAGACCGACAGCTATAAGCTCCTACGAGCAGTACTTC.

J is TRBJ1-4 and V is TRBV15; D unresolved. The V gene's germline CDR1 is LNHNV and CDR2 YYDKDF (reference sequence). The CDR3 extends over 16 amino acids. V was cut by 3 bases and J by 7 bases, with 18 bases left in between. For the CDR3, the DNA is TGTGCCACCAGCAGCCCCCAAGAGGACTCGGGTGAAAAACTGTTTTTT. Amino acid sequence: CATSSPQEDSGEKLFF.

The rearrangement links TRBV4-3 to TRBJ2-1; TRBD2 matches 7 bases. The J segment lost 5 bases and the V segment lost 1 base, leaving 11 bases of the junction unmatched. CDR1 is LGHNA, CDR2 YSLEER, per germline. This CDR3 region has 17 residues. CDR3 nucleotides: TGCGCCAGCAGCCAAGGAAGTTGGGGGGGAAGACACAATGAGCAGTTCTTC. This codes for CASSQGSWGGRHNEQFF.

The chain's CDR3 is CASSVRDYQNNEQFF. The CDR3 nucleotides are TGTGCCAGCAGCGTGAGGGACTACCAAAACAATGAGCAGTTCTTC. The chain combines TRBV9 with TRBJ2-1, with 7 bases lining up with TRBD2. The CDR3 is 15 amino acids. V shed 2 bases, J shed 5 bases, and the junction held 7 bases outside the gene matches. Germline V lookup: CDR1 SGDLS, CDR2 YYNGEE.

Only one count was recorded for this clone. The rearrangement joins TRBV4-3 to TRBJ2-7; 7 bases fit TRBD1. The CDR3 loop spans 15 amino acids. V was clipped by 2 bases and J by 4 bases; unmatched bases: 8. Germline V gene lookup returns CDR1 LGHNA and CDR2 YSLEER. CDR3 coding DNA: TGCGCCAGCAGCCAACAAGGGACAGCGTTTTACGAGCAGTACTTC. Translated, it gives CASSQQGTAFYEQYF.

This chain uses TRBV27 with TRBJ2-7, with 10 positions matching TRBD1. Germline CDR1 is MNHEY and CDR2 is SMNVEV (reference sequence). V was clipped by 6 bases and J by 6 bases; unmatched bases: 8. There are 14 residues in the CDR3. Here the CDR3 DNA reads TGTGCCAGCAGCCAAGGGACAGGGGTAAGCGAGCAGTACTTC. Its protein product is CASSQGTGVSEQYF.

J is TRBJ2-1 and V is TRBV19, with D possibly being TRBD1 (5 bases). The CDR3 has 12 amino acids. CDR1 and CDR2 from the germline V gene are LNHDA and SQIVND (reference sequence). V lost 7 bases and J 6 bases, leaving 10 bases between the germline ends. CDR3 region: CASKGAANEQFF. The DNA of the CDR3 is TGTGCCAGTAAAGGGGCGGCCAATGAGCAGTTCTTC.

This sequence joins TRBV4-1 and TRBJ2-1, with TRBD2 as a possible D gene (6 bases). CDR1 is MGHRA, CDR2 YSYEKL, per germline. The CDR3 extends over 16 amino acids. V was pared by 0 bases and J by 8 bases, with 17 bases between. The CDR3 sequence is CASSQDEVGSRDEQFF. CDR3 in DNA: TGCGCCAGCAGCCAAGATGAGGTCGGGAGTAGGGATGAGCAGTTCTTC.

V usage is TRBV11-2 and J usage is TRBJ1-3; D is perhaps TRBD1 (6 bases). The germline V gene encodes CDR1 SGHAT and CDR2 FQNNGV. The CDR3 covers 16 residues. V was pared by 5 bases and J by 0 bases, with 14 bases between. The CDR3 DNA reads TGTGCCAGCAGCCATCGACAGGCCAGCTCTGGAAACACCATATATTTT. It yields the protein CASSHRQASSGNTIYF. Looking up the rest from reference TRBV11-2 and TRBJ1-3 gives the full variable domain: EAGVAQSPRYKIIEKRQSVAFWCNPISGHATLYWYQQILGQGPKLLIQFQNNGVVDDSQLPKDRFSAERLKGVDSTLKIQPAKLEDSAVYLCASSHRQASSGNTIYFGEGSWLTVV.

The chain has TRBV19 and TRBJ1-1; unclear D gene. The germline CDR1 and CDR2 sequences are LNHDA and SQIVND (reference sequence). V shed 5 bases and J shed 1 base, with 8 bases lying between them. CDR3 length: 13 residues. CDR3 region: CASSPPGNTEAFF. The CDR3 coding sequence is TGTGCCAGTAGTCCGCCAGGGAACACTGAAGCTTTCTTT. Full variable domain (remainder filled in from reference TRBV19 and TRBJ1-1): DGGITQSPKYLFRKEGQNVTLSCEQNLNHDAMYWYRQDPGQGLRLIYYSQIVNDFQKGDIAEGYSVSREKKESFPLTVTSAQKNPTAFYLCASSPPGNTEAFFGQGTRLTVV.

As concerns this clone: An end of the junction differs from the germline gene, which may be a read error. The chain links TRBV7-9 to TRBJ2-1; D possibly corresponds to TRBD2 (6 bases). There are 12 residues in the CDR3. Germline assignment: CDR1 SEHNR and CDR2 FQNEAQ (reference sequence). CDR3 protein: CASSHLGTEEFF. Here the CDR3 DNA reads TGTGCCAGCAGCCACCTTGGGACTGAGGAGTTCTTC.

This clone has just one count. The genes are TRBV6-1 and TRBJ2-2; 7 bases are a match to TRBD2. V lost 1 base to trimming and J lost 6 bases; unmatched junction nucleotides: 5. This CDR3 is 15 amino acids long. Germline V gene sequence: CDR1 MNHNS, CDR2 SASEGT. The CDR3 DNA is TGTGCCAGCAGTGAAGGCCTAGCGGTGTCCGGGGAGCTGTTTTTT. Protein: CASSEGLAVSGELFF.